The present TCR beta chain was sequenced within a study of shared clonotypes between healthy human individuals. Clones were read by immunoSEQ multiplex PCR, and TCRdb kept only the in-frame ones, dropping some. The sample holds fewer than 1 million clones; approximately 97% are singletons and the top ten take under 0.25%. Overall study findings and caveats: Only a few donors were included, so the genetic and exposure-history diversity represented was limited.

To note about this clone: No antigen is known for it.

V lost 2 bases to trimming and J lost 0 bases, with 8 bases between them. CDR3 length: 15 residues. Germline CDR1 reads SGHTA; CDR2 reads FQGTGA. CD8 cells regarded as naive lacked CD45RO, were positively chosen for CCR7, and omitted terminally differentiated effector memory CD45RA+ cells. This clonotype originated in a man aged 25-45 years in good health. Sequences were obtained from naive CD8+ T cells sorted from blood. This chain joins TRBV7-3 and TRBJ2-1; D uncertain. The DNA of the CDR3 is TGTGCCAGCAGCTTAGCGGCCTCCTCCTACAATGAGCAGTTCTTC. This sequence encodes CASSLAASSYNEQFF.